Listed below are T cell receptor beta chains from one sample, sequenced in a study of long-term antiretroviral therapy in people with HIV. Clones were sequenced by immunoSEQ multiplex PCR, and TCRdb holds only the in-frame ones, with some missing. The sample consists of tens of thousands of clones, 90% to 95% of them appearing once. This specimen was unsorted PBMCs, taken roughly 6.2 years after starting antiretroviral therapy. These receptors came from a man aged 30 to 45 with HIV. Each CDR3 is given with its conserved first and last residue.

j_call v_call cdr3_aa
TRBJ1-2 TRBV7-2 CASSLAPLRPPNYGYTF
TRBJ1-2 TRBV6-1 CASSEGTGASYGYTF
TRBJ2-7 TRBV6-6 CASSSHADRGPYEQYF
TRBJ1-5 TRBV30 CAWSVGTGNQPQHF
TRBJ2-7 TRBV6-5 CASSSGTGHIGEQYF
TRBJ2-2 TRBV7-9 CASSLRQAGELFF
TRBJ1-6 TRBV7-8 CASSQDRPNSPLHF
TRBJ2-5 TRBV30 CARTAAGIQETQYF
TRBJ2-7 TRBV27 CASSFSETSDEQYF
TRBJ2-7 TRBV6-1 CASSEEGTGSYEQYF
TRBJ1-2 TRBV18 CASSPPSRRGYGYTF